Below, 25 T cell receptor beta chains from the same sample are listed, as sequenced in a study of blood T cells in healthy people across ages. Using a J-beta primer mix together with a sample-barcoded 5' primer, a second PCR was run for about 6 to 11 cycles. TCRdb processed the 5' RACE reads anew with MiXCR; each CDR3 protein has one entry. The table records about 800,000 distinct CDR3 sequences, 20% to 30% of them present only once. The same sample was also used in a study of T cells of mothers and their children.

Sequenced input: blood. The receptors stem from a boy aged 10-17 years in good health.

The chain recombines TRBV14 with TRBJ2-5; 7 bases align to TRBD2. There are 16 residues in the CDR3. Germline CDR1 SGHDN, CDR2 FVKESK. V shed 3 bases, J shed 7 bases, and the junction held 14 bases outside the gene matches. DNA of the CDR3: TGTGCCAGCAGCCAGCAGGGAGGGCTCCATATTGGGACCCAGTACTTC. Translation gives CASSQQGGLHIGTQYF.

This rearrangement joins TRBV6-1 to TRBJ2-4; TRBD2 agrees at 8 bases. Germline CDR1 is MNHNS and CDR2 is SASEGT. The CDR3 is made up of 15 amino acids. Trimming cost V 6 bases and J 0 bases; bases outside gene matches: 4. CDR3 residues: CASRTGGAAKNIQYF. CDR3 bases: TGTGCCAGCAGGACGGGAGGGGCAGCCAAAAACATTCAGTACTTC.

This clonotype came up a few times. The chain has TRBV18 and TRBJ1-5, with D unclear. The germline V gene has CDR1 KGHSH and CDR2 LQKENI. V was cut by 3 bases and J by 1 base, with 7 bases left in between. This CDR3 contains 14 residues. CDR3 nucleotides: TGTGCCAGCTCACCCGAGGCAAGCAATCAGCCCCAGCATTTT. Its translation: CASSPEASNQPQHF.

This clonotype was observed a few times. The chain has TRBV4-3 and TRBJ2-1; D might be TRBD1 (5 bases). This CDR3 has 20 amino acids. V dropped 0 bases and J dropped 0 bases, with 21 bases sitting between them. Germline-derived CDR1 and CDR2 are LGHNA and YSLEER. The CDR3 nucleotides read TGCGCCAGCAGCCAAGATCAGGGTATTGGGCCAGAAGGCTCCTACAATGAGCAGTTCTTC. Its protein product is CASSQDQGIGPEGSYNEQFF.

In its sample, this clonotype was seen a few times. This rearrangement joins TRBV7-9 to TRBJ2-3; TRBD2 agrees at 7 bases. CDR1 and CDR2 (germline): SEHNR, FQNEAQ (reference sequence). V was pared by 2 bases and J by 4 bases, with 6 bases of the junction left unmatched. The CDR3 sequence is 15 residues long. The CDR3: CASSLFAGVADTQYF. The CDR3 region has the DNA TGTGCCAGCAGCTTATTTGCGGGAGTGGCAGATACGCAGTATTTT.

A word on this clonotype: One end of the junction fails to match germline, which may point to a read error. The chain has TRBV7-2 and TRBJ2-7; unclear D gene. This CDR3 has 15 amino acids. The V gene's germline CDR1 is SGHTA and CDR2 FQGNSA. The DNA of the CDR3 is TGTGCCGGCAGTCCCACCCCGGCGGTGACCTACGAGCAGTACTTC. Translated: CAGSPTPAVTYEQYF.

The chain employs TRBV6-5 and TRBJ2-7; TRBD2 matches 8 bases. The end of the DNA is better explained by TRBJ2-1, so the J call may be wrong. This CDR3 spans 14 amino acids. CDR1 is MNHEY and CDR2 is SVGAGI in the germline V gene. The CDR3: CASAVTGGYDEQFF. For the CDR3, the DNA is TGTGCCAGCGCCGTCACGGGGGGGTACGATGAGCAGTTCTTC.

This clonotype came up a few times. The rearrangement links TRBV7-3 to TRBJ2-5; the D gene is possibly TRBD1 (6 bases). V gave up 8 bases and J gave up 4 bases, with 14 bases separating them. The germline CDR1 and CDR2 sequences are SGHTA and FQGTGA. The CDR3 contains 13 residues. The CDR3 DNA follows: TGTGCCAGCTCGTCAGGGGCAGGAGAGACCCAGTACTTC. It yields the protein CASSSGAGETQYF.

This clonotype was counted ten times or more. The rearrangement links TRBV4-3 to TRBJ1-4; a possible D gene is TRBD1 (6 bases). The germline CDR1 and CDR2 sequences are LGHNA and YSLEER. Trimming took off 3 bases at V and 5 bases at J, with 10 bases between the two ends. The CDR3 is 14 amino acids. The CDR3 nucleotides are TGCGCCAGCAGCCAGACAGGTGGAAATGAAAAACTGTTTTTT. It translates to CASSQTGGNEKLFF.

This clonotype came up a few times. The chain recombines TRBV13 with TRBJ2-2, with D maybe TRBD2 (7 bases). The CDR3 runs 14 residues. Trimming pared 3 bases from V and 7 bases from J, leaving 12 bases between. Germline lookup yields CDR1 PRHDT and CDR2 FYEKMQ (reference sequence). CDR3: CASSFAGAVGELFF. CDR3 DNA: TGTGCCAGCAGCTTCGCGGGGGCGGTCGGGGAGCTGTTTTTT.

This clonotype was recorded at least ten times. The CDR3 protein is CASSLRQGETQYF. Here the CDR3 DNA reads TGTGCCAGCAGCCTAAGACAGGGAGAGACCCAGTACTTC. The chain couples TRBV7-9 to TRBJ2-5; 7 bases are shared with TRBD1. The CDR3 length is 13 residues. Unmatched junction bases numbered 4, after V lost 5 bases and J lost 4 bases. Germline CDR1 is SEHNR and CDR2 is FQNEAQ (reference sequence).

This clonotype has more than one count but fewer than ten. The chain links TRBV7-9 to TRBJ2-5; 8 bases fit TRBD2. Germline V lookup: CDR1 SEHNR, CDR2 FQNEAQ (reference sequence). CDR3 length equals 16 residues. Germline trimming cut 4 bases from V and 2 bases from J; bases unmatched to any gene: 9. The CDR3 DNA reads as TGTGCCAGCAGCTCCGTGGATAGCGGGACTCAAGAGACCCAGTACTTC. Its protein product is CASSSVDSGTQETQYF.

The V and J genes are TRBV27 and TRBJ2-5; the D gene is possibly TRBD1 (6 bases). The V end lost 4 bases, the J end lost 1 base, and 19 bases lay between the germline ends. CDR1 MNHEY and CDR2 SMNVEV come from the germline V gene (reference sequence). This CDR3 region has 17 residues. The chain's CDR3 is CASSSTKSGTPQETQYF. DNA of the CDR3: TGTGCCAGCAGTTCCACCAAATCCGGGACACCCCAAGAGACCCAGTACTTC.

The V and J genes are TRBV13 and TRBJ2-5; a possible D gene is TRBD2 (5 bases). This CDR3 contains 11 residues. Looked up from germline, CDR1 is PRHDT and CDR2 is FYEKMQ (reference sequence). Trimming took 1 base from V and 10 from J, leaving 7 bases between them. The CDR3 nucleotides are TGTGCCAGCAGCTTAGACGGGGACCAGTACTTC. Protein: CASSLDGDQYF.

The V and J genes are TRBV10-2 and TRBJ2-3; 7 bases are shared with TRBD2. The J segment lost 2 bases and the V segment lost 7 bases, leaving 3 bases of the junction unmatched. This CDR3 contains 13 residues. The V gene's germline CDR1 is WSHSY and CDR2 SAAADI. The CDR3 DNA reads TGCGCCAGCACCGAGCGGGACACAGATACGCAGTATTTT. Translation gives CASTERDTDTQYF.

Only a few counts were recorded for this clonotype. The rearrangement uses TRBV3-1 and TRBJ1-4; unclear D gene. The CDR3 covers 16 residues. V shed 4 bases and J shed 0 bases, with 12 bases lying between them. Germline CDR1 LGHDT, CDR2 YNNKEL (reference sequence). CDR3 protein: CASSPGRSTTNEKLFF. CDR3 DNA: TGTGCCAGCAGCCCAGGCAGGAGTACAACTAATGAAAAACTGTTTTTT.

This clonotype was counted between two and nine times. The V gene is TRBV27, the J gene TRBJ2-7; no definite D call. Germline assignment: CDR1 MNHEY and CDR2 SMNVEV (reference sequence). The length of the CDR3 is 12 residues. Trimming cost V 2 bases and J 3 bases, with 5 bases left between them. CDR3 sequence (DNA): TGTGCCAGCAGTTTACCCCACTACGAGCAGTACTTC. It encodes CASSLPHYEQYF.

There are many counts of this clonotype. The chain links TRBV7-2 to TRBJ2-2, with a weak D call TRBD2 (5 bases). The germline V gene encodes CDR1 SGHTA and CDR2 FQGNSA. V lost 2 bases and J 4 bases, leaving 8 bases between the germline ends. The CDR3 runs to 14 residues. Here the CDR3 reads CASSLSGTTGELFF. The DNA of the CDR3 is TGTGCCAGCAGCTTATCGGGAACCACCGGGGAGCTGTTTTTT.

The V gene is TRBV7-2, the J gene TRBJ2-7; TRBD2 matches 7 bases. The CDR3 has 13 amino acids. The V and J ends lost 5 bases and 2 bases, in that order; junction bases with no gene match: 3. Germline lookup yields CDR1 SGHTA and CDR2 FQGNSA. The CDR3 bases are TGTGCCAGCAGCCGGGGGGTCCCCTACGAGCAGTACTTC. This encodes CASSRGVPYEQYF.

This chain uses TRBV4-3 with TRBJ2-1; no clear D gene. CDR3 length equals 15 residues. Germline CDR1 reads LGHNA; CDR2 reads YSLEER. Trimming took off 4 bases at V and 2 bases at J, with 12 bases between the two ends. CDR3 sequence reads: CASSREMSPYNEQFF. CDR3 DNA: TGCGCCAGCAGCCGAGAGATGAGCCCCTACAATGAGCAGTTCTTC.

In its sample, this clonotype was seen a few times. CDR3 bases: TGCAGTGCTAGCAGCTATGGCTACACCTTC. This translates into CSASSYGYTF. The chain links TRBV20-1 to TRBJ1-2; D gene unclear. The germline CDR1 and CDR2 sequences are DFQATT and SNEGSKA (reference sequence). This CDR3 contains 10 residues. V lost 3 bases, J lost 4 bases, and 3 bases lay in between.

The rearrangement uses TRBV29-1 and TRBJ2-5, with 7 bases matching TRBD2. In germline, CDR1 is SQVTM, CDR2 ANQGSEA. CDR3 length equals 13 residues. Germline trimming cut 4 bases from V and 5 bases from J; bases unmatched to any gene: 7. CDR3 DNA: TGCAGCGTTGGGGGACTAACGGGGGAGACCCAGTACTTC. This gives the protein CSVGGLTGETQYF. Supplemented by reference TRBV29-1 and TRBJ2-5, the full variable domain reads SAVISQKPSRDICQRGTSLTIQCQVDSQVTMMFWYRQQPGQSLTLIATANQGSEATYESGFVIDKFPISRPNLTFSTLTVSNMSPEDSSIYLCSVGGLTGETQYFGPGTRLLVL.

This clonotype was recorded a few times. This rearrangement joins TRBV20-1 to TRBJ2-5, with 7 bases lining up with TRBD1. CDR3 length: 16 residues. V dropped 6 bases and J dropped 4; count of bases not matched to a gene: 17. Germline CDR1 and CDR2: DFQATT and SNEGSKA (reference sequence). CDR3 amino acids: CSANPLSQGSRETQYF. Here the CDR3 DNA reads TGCAGTGCCAATCCCCTTTCACAGGGGTCGCGAGAGACCCAGTACTTC.

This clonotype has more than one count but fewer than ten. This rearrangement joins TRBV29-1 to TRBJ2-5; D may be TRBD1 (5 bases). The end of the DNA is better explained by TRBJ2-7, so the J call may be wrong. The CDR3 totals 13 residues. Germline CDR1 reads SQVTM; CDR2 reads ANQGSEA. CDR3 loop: CSVDTGSADEQYF. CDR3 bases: TGCAGCGTTGATACAGGTTCTGCGGACGAGCAGTACTTC.

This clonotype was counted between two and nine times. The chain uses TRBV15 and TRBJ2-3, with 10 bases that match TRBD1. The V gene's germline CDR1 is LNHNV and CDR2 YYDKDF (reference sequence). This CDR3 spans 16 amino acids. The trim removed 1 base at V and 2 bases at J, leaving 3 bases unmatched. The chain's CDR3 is CATSRGGTGDTDTQYF. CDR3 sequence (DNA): TGTGCCACCAGCAGAGGTGGGACAGGGGACACAGATACGCAGTATTTT.